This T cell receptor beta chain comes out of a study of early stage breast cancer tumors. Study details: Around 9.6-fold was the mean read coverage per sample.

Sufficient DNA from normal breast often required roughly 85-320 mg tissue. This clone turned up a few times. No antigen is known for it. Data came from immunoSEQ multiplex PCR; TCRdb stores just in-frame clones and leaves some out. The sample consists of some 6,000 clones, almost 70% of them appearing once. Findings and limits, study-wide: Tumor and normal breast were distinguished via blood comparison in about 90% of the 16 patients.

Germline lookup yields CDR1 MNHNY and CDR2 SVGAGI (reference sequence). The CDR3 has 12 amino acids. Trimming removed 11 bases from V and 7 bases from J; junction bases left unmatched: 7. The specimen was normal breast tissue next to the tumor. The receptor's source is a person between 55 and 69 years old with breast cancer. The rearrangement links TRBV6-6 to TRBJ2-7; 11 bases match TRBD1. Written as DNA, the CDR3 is TGTGCCGCCGGGACAGGGGGAAGGGAGCAGTACTTC. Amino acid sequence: CAAGTGGREQYF.